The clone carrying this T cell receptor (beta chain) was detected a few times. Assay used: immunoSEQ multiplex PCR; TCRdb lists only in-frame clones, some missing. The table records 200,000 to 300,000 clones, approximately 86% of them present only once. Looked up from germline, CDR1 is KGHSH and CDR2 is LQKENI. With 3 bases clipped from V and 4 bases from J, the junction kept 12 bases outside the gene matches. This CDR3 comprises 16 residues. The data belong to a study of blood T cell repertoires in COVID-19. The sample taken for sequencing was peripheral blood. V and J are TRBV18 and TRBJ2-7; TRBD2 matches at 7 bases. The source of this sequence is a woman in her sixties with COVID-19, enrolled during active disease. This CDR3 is CASSPPGREREYEQYF. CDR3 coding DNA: TGTGCCAGCTCACCCCCAGGGCGGGAGAGGGAGTACGAGCAGTACTTC.